This TCR beta chain was sequenced during a study of shared clonotypes between healthy human individuals. Study results and limitations: In four donors, around 5% of naive CD4 clonotypes appeared in common.

It was 200 to 250 ng DNA, around 33,000 T cell genomes, that sorted-subset replicate PCRs used. Original processing methods: From ImmunoSEQ came sequences covering only the junction and carrying no quality scores, so filtering differed. The method was immunoSEQ multiplex PCR; TCRdb's version includes in-frame clones alone and lacks a portion of them. That table furnishes V, J and clone size, whereas the DNA furnished D and trimming. The sample contains about 2 million clones, approximately 95% of which appear only once. Regarding this clone: Its target is not known.

CD45RA-negative memory and CD45RA+ naive subsets were split from the CD4+ cells. The germline gives CDR1 WNHNN, CDR2 SYGVQD (reference sequence). This CDR3 spans 13 amino acids. Trimming removed 4 bases from V and 4 bases from J, with 10 bases in between. The specimen sequenced was naive CD4+ T cells sorted from blood. The subset here: CD45RA+ positively selected. The sequence was collected from a man aged 18 to 29 in good health. This chain uses TRBV10-1 with TRBJ1-1; a possible D gene is TRBD1 (6 bases). CDR3 amino acids: CASSGQQGTEAFF. The CDR3 DNA sequence: TGCGCCAGCAGTGGACAACAGGGCACTGAAGCTTTCTTT.